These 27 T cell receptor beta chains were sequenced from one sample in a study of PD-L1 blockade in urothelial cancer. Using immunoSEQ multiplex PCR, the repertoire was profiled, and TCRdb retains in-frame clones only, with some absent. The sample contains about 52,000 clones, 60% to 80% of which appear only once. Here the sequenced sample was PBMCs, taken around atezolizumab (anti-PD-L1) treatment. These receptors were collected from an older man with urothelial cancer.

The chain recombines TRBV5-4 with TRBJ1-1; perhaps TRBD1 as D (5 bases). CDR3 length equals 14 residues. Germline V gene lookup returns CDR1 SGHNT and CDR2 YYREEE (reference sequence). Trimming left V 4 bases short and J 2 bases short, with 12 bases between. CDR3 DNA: TGTGCCAGCAGCCCGAACGACAGAAACACTGAAGCTTTCTTT. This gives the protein CASSPNDRNTEAFF.

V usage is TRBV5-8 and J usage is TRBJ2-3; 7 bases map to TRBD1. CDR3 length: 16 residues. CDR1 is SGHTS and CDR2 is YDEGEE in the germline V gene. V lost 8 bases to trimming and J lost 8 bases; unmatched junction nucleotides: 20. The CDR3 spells CASPPSQGVREVTQYF. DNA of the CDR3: TGTGCCAGTCCGCCGAGCCAGGGGGTCCGAGAGGTTACGCAGTATTTT.

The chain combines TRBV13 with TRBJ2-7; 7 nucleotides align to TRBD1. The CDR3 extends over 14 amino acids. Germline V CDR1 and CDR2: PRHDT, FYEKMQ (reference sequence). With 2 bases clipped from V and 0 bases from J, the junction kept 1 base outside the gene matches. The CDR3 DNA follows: TGTGCCAGCAGCTTAAGACAGGGCTCCTACGAGCAGTACTTC. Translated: CASSLRQGSYEQYF.

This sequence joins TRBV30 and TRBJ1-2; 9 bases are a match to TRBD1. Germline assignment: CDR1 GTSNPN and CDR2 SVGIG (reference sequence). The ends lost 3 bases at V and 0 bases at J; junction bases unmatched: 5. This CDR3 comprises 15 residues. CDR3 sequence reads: CAWRGTGPSNYGYTF. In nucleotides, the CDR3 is TGTGCCTGGAGGGGGACAGGGCCCTCTAACTATGGCTACACCTTC.

This CDR3 reads CASSLRTGGRDNEQFF. CDR3 coding DNA: TGTGCCAGCAGCTTAAGGACAGGGGGCCGGGACAATGAGCAGTTCTTC. The genes are TRBV7-8 and TRBJ2-1, with 11 bases identical to TRBD1. The junction had 5 bases not matched to a gene; V was cut back by 2 bases and J by 5 bases. The CDR3 spans 16 residues. Germline CDR1 reads SGHVS; CDR2 reads FQNEAQ.

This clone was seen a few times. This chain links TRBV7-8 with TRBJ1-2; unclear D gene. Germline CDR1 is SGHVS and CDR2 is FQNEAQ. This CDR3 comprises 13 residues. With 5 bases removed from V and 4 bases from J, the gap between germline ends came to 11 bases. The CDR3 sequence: CASSLTEGYGYTF. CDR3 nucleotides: TGTGCCAGCAGCCTTACAGAGGGCTATGGCTACACCTTC.

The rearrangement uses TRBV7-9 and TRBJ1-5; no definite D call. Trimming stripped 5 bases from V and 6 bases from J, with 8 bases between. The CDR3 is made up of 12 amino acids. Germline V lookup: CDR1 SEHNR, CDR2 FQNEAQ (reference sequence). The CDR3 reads CASSLDIQPQHF. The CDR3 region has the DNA TGTGCCAGCAGCCTAGACATTCAGCCCCAGCATTTT.

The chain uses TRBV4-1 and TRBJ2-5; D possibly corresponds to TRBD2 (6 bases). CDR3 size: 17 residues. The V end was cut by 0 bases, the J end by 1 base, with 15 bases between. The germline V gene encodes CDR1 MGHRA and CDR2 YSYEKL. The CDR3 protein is CASSQDPRGGTQETQYF. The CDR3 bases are TGCGCCAGCAGCCAAGATCCCCGGGGCGGGACCCAAGAGACCCAGTACTTC.

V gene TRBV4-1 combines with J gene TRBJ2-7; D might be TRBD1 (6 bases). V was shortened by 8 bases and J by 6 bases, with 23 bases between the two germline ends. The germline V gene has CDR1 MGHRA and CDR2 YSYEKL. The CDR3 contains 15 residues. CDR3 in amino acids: CASWISTGIGFEQYF. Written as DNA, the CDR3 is TGCGCCAGCTGGATTAGTACAGGGATCGGATTCGAGCAGTACTTC.

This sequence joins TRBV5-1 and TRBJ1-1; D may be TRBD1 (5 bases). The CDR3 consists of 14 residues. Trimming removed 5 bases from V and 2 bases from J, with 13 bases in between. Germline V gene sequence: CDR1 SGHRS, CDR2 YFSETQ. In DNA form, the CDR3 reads TGCGCCAGCAGACCAGGGTTCTCAAACACTGAAGCTTTCTTT. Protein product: CASRPGFSNTEAFF.

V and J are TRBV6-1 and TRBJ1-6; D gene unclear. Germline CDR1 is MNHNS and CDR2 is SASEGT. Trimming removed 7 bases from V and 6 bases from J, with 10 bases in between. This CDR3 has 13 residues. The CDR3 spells CASTQKSNSPLHF. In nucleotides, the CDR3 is TGTGCCAGCACCCAAAAGAGTAATTCACCCCTCCACTTT.

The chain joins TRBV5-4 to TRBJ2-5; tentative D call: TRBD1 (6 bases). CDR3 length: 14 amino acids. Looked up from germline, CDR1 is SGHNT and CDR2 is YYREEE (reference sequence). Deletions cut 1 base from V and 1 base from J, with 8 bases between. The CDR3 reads CASSLQGSQETQYF. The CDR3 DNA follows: TGTGCCAGCAGCTTGCAGGGGAGCCAAGAGACCCAGTACTTC. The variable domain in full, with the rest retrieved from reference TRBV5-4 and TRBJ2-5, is ETGVTQSPTHLIKTRGQQVTLRCSSQSGHNTVSWYQQALGQGPQFIFQYYREEENGRGNFPPRFSGLQFPNYSSELNVNALELDDSALYLCASSLQGSQETQYFGPGTRLLVL.

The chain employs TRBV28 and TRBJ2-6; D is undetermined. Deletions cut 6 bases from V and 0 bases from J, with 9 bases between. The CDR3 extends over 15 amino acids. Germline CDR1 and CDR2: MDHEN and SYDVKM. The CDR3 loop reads CASSQDTSGANVLTF. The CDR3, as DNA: TGTGCCAGCAGCCAAGACACCTCTGGGGCCAACGTCCTGACTTTC.

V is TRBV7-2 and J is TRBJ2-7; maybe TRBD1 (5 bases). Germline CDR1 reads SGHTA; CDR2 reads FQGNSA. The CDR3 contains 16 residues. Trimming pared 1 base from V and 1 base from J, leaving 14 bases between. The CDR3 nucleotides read TGTGCCAGCAGCTTAGATCTGGCCAGGGCTTCCTACGAGCAGTACTTC. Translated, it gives CASSLDLARASYEQYF.

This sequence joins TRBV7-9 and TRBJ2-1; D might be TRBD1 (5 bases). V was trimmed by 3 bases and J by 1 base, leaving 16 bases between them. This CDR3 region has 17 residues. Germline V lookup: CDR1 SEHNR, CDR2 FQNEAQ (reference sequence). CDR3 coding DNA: TGTGCCAGCAGCTTTATCTCTGGGGCGGCTTCCTACAATGAGCAGTTCTTC. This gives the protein CASSFISGAASYNEQFF. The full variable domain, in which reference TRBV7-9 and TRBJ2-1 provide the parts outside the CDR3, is DTGVSQNPRHKITKRGQNVTFRCDPISEHNRLYWYRQTLGQGPEFLTYFQNEAQLEKSRLLSDRFSAERPKGSFSTLEIQRTEQGDSAMYLCASSFISGAASYNEQFFGPGTRLTVL.

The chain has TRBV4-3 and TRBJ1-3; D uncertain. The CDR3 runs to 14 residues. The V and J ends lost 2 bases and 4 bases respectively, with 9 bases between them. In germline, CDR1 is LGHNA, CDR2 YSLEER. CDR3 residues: CASSQSLSGNTIYF. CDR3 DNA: TGCGCCAGCAGCCAAAGCTTGTCCGGAAACACCATATATTTT.

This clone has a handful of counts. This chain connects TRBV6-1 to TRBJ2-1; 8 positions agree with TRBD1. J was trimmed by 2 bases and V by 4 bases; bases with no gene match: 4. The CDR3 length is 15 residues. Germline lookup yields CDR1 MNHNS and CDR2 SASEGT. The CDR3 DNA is TGTGCCAGCAGTGTCCCGGGACAGGCCTACAATGAGCAGTTCTTC. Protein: CASSVPGQAYNEQFF.

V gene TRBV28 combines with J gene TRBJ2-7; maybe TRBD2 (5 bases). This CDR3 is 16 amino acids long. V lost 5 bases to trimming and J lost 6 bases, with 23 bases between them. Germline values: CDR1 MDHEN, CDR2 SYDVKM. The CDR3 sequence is CASSGPLGLASLEQYF. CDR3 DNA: TGTGCCAGCAGTGGGCCTCTCGGGCTAGCTTCTCTCGAGCAGTACTTC.

CDR3 sequence reads: CASSPRQGLTRFYEQYF. Here the CDR3 DNA reads TGTGCCAGCAGCCCAAGACAGGGGCTTACGAGATTCTACGAGCAGTACTTC. The gene calls are TRBV14 and TRBJ2-7; TRBD1 aligns across 8 bases. There are 17 residues in the CDR3. Trimming at V came to 4 bases and at J to 3 bases, leaving 14 bases not matched to a gene. The V gene's germline CDR1 is SGHDN and CDR2 FVKESK. Full variable domain (outside the CDR3, taken from reference TRBV14 and TRBJ2-7): EAGVTQFPSHSVIEKGQTVTLRCDPISGHDNLYWYRRVMGKEIKFLLHFVKESKQDESGMPNNRFLAERTGGTYSTLKVQPAELEDSGVYFCASSPRQGLTRFYEQYFGPGTRLTVT.

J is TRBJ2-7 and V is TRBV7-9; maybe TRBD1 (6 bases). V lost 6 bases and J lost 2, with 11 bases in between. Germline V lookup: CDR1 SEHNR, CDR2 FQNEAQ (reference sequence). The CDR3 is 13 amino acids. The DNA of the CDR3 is TGTGCCAGCAGGGGAACAGGGACCTACGAGCAGTACTTC. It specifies CASRGTGTYEQYF.

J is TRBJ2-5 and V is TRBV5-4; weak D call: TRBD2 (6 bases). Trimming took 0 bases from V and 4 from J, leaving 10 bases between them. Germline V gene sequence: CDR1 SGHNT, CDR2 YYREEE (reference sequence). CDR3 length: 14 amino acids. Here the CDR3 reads CASSLAGSAETQYF. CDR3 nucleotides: TGTGCCAGCAGCTTGGCCGGGAGCGCAGAGACCCAGTACTTC. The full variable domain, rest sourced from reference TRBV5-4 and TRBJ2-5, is ETGVTQSPTHLIKTRGQQVTLRCSSQSGHNTVSWYQQALGQGPQFIFQYYREEENGRGNFPPRFSGLQFPNYSSELNVNALELDDSALYLCASSLAGSAETQYFGPGTRLLVL.

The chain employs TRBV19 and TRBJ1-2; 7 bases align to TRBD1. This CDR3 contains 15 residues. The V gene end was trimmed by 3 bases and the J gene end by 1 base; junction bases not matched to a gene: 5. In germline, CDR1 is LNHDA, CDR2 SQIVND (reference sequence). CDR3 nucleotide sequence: TGTGCCAGTAGTATTCGCCACAGGGGTAACTATGGCTACACCTTC. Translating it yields CASSIRHRGNYGYTF.

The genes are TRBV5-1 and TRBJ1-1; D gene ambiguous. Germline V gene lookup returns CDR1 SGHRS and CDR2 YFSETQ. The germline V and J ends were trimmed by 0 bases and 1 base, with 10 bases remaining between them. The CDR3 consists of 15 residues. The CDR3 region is CASSLAGVQNTEAFF. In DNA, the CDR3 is TGCGCCAGCAGCTTGGCCGGGGTGCAGAACACTGAAGCTTTCTTT.

The CDR3 region has the DNA TGTGCCAGCAGTTTAGGGGGGACGAACTCTGGAAACACCATATATTTT. Its protein product is CASSLGGTNSGNTIYF. J is TRBJ1-3 and V is TRBV28; D possibly corresponds to TRBD1 (5 bases). Germline CDR1 reads MDHEN; CDR2 reads SYDVKM. Trimming cost V 2 bases and J 0 bases, with 11 bases left between them. This CDR3 comprises 16 residues.

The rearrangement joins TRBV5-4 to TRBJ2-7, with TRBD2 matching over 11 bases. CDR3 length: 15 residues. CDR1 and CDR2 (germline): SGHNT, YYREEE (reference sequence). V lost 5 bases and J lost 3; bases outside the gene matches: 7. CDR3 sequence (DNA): TGTGCCAGCAGTAGTCAACTAGCGGGAGACTACGAGCAGTACTTC. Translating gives CASSSQLAGDYEQYF.

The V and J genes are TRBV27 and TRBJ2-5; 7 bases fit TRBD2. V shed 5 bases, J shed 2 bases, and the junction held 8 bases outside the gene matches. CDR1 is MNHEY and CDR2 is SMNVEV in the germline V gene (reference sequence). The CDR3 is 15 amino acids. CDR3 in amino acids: CASSRESGIQETQYF. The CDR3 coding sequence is TGTGCCAGCAGTCGGGAGAGCGGGATTCAAGAGACCCAGTACTTC.

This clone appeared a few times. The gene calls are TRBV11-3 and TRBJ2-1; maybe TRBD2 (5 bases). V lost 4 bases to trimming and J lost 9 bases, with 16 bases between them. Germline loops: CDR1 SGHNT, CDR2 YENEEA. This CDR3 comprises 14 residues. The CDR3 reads CASSSLRGSIEQFF. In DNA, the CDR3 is TGTGCCAGCAGCTCTCTAAGAGGGAGCATTGAGCAGTTCTTC.